The 2 T cell receptor beta chains below all came from one sample that was sequenced in a study of cytomegalovirus exposure and HLA in healthy donors. The primer mix had 60 Vbeta and 13 Jbeta primers. TCRdb's table, derived via immunoSEQ multiplex PCR, lists solely in-frame clones and lacks some. Among hundreds of thousands of clones, around 78% were seen once, and the ten largest hold around 0.45%. Sequencing was done on a sample of PBMCs. These receptors all stem from a boy younger than 18 in good health and CMV-seronegative.

The chain has TRBV6-4 and TRBJ2-2; D possibly corresponds to TRBD2 (6 bases). With 0 bases removed from V and 10 bases from J, the gap between germline ends came to 18 bases. Germline values: CDR1 MRHNA, CDR2 SNTAGT. CDR3 length: 16 residues. The chain's CDR3 is CASSDSSSPTGEELFF. The CDR3 DNA follows: TGTGCCAGCAGTGACTCCTCGTCCCCCACGGGAGAGGAGCTGTTTTTT.

This clone turned up a few times. The J gene is TRBJ1-1, the V gene TRBV5-1, with 7 bases lining up with TRBD1. This CDR3 has 14 residues. J lost 0 bases, V lost 4 bases, and 3 bases had no gene match. Germline loops: CDR1 SGHRS, CDR2 YFSETQ. The chain's CDR3 is CASSLTGLNTEAFF. As DNA, the CDR3 is TGCGCCAGCAGCCTGACAGGGTTGAACACTGAAGCTTTCTTT.